This T cell receptor (beta chain) came from a study of Graves' ophthalmopathy and Graves' hyperthyroidism. Patients were excluded if they had other autoimmune diseases or uncontrolled infections, and likewise if pregnancy or lactation applied. Amplified material comprised TCR beta CDR3 regions derived from RNA transcripts. HTBI-primed RT-PCR formed the first round, and a multiplex PCR formed the second. Via MiXCR, TCRdb re-called the multiplex PCR reads, giving one row per CDR3 protein. Of some 240,000 distinct CDR3 sequences in the sample, about 47% were seen once. The V gene's germline CDR1 is ENHRY and CDR2 SYGVKD. The CDR3 runs 15 residues. Concerning this clonotype itself: One end of the junction is discordant with germline, which a read error may explain.

This rearrangement joins TRBV10-3 to TRBJ2-7; possible D gene TRBD1, 5 bases. Sequenced material: peripheral blood. This sequence was found in an adult man with Graves' ophthalmopathy. The CDR3 DNA reads as TGTGCCAGCAGTTACATCCTTGCAGGGATGTACGAGCAGTACTTC. Protein sequence: CASSYILAGMYEQYF.